This entry is about one TCR beta chain. Its antigen is currently unknown. This sample stems from a study of T-cell memory formation after mild COVID-19. General study findings and limits: Nothing confirmed that second-wave clones peaking on day 37 were specific for SARS-CoV-2. Mainly CM and EM harbored the contracting CD4+ clones; mainly EMRA harbored the CD8+ ones.

V gave up 0 bases and J gave up 4 bases; unmatched junction bases: 5. From germline, CDR1 is KGHSH and CDR2 LQKENI. This CDR3 has 15 residues. TCRdb redid the calling of the 5' RACE reads with MiXCR, one entry per CDR3 protein. There are fewer than 700,000 distinct CDR3 sequences in the sample; roughly a fifth occur only once, and around 7.7% lies in the top ten. Sample: PBMCs or a T cell subset sorted from them (not recorded which). This TCR was recovered from an adult woman who had mild COVID-19 (a few samples of this study predate the infection). Cell type and time point are not known. This chain links TRBV18 with TRBJ1-1; TRBD1 agrees at 7 bases. For the CDR3, the DNA is TGTGCCAGCTCACCACCGGGACAGCCAAGCACTGAAGCTTTCTTT. Translated, it gives CASSPPGQPSTEAFF. Variable domain in full (rest from reference TRBV18 and TRBJ1-1): NAGVMQNPRHLVRRRGQEARLRCSPMKGHSHVYWYRQLPEEGLKFMVYLQKENIIDESGMPKERFSAEFPKEGPSILRIQQVVRGDSAAYFCASSPPGQPSTEAFFGQGTRLTVV.